Here is one T cell receptor (beta chain) with its context. V lost 3 bases and J 6 bases, leaving 12 bases between the germline ends. CDR3 length equals 13 residues. Authors' processing steps: Quantification of nucleated cells was approximated via reference gene primer amplification. Assay used: immunoSEQ multiplex PCR; TCRdb lists only in-frame clones, some missing. D and trimming were read from the DNA, whereas the V and J calls and clone size are those reported in that table. The table includes approximately 100,000 clones, roughly 80% detected once. This sample is drawn from a study of blood T cell repertoires in COVID-19.

The chain recombines TRBV12-3 or TRBV12-4 with TRBJ2-7, with a possible D match to TRBD2 (7 bases). This clonotype was obtained from an elderly woman with active or convalescent COVID-19. Sequencing input: peripheral blood. CDR3 nucleotides: TGTGCCAGCAGTTTCGGGGGGCAAGGCGAGCAGTACTTC. Translated, it gives CASSFGGQGEQYF.